The T cell receptor beta chain described here comes from a study of blood T cell repertoires in COVID-19 (dated by TCRdb to the early 2020s). Context from the whole study: Samples from collaborators originated in the United States, Italy and Spain and spanned both the acute and convalescent phases of COVID-19. The material from the prospective study consisted of cDNA or gDNA derived from T cells, B-cell-depleted T cells, or PBMCs. The dataset comprised deeply sampled blood TCRbeta repertoires from subjects exposed to, actively infected with, or recovered from COVID-19. The repertoires were made available in a free public database intended to serve as a resource for research on the immune response to SARS-CoV-2. Where available, HLA class I and class II types were obtained from metadata supplied by the sample provider rather than from assay-based typing. Sample metadata almost always included a de-identified subject ID, COVID-19 status, age in years and sex. The samples were drawn from two sources: the first 160 participants of the ongoing ImmuneRACE study, and about 1,300 subjects contributed by 6 global collaborators. What the authors observed across the whole study: Clinical and demographic metadata were provided uncurated, with the amount varying by source and participant.

The immunoSEQ Assay, a bias-controlled multiplex PCR, was used to amplify TCRbeta CDR3 regions from genomic DNA. Concerning the study's data processing: The number of nucleated cells in each sample was estimated by amplification of reference gene primers within the assay. To quantify the absolute abundance of each unique TCRbeta CDR3 rearrangement, sequence reads were collapsed and filtered. For each sample, productive Simpson clonality was calculated as the square root of Simpson's diversity index over productive rearrangements. Held by TCRdb, this immuneACCESS table contains in-frame sequences only and omits some clones. Under half of the omission traces to an unresolved V gene where checked; the cause of the rest is unknown. The V and J calls and clone size come from that table; D and trimming were worked out from the DNA. This sample gives some 64,000 clones in total; over 75% of them show up just once. The ten largest clones capture 15% to 20% of the sample.

About this clone: The target of this receptor is not known. There are no base qualities to consult, and no much larger clone falls within one base.

Via the germline V gene, CDR1 is SGHDN and CDR2 FVKESK. At the junction V is shortened by 0 bases and J by 4 bases; bases outside the gene matches: 8. The CDR3 measures 17 amino acids from cysteine to phenylalanine. Only the CDR3 part of the read is kept: 51 bases, read in frame from the first base. Each collaborating institution followed its own protocols to collect whole blood in K2EDTA tubes. For TCRbeta analysis, collaborators shipped samples in one of three forms: frozen whole blood, isolated PBMCs, or DNA extracted from either of those sample types. The sequencing input was peripheral blood. This receptor chain uses TRBV14 and TRBJ2-3; the central 9 bases match TRBD2. This receptor was obtained from a man in his sixties with acute or convalescent COVID-19. The CDR3 corresponds to CASSQDGSGSLADTQYF. The nucleotide sequence is TGTGCCAGCAGCCAAGACGGTAGCGGGAGCTTGGCAGATACGCAGTATTTT.